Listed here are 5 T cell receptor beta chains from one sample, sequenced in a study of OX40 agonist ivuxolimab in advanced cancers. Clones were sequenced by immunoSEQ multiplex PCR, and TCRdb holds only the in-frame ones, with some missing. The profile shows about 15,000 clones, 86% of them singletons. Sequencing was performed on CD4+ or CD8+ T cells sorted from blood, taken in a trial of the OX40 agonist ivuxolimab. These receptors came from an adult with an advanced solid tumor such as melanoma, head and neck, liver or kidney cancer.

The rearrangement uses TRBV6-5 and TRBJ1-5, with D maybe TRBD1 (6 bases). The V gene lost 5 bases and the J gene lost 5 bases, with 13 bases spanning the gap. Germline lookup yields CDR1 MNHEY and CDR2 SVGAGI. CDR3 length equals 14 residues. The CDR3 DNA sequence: TGTGCCAGCAGTAAACAGGGTCGGGATCAGCCCCAGCATTTT. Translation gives CASSKQGRDQPQHF.

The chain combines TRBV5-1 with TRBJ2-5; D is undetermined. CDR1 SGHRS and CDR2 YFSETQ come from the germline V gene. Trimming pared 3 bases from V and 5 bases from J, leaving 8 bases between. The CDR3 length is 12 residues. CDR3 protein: CASSSKRETQYF. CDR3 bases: TGCGCCAGCAGCTCGAAACGGGAGACCCAGTACTTC.

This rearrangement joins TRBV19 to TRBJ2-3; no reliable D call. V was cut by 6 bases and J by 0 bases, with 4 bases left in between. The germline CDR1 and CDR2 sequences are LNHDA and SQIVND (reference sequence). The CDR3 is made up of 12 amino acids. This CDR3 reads CASSGSTDTQYF. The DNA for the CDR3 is TGTGCCAGTAGCGGGAGCACAGATACGCAGTATTTT.

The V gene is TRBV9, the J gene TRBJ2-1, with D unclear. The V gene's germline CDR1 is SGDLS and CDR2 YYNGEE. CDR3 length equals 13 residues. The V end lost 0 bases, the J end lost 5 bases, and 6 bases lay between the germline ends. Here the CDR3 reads CASSVGPDNEQFF. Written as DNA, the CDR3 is TGTGCCAGCAGCGTAGGTCCTGACAATGAGCAGTTCTTC.

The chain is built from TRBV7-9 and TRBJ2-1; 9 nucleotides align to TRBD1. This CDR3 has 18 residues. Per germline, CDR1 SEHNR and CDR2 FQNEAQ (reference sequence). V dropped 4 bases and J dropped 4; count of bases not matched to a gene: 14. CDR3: CASSSPTTDRGFYNEQFF. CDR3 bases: TGTGCCAGCAGCTCACCAACTACGGACAGGGGATTTTACAATGAGCAGTTCTTC.